The 9 T cell receptor beta chains below come from one sample, sequenced in a study of blood T cell repertoires in COVID-19. The table came from immunoSEQ multiplex PCR; TCRdb's copy has only in-frame clones and leaves some out. This sample has about 83,000 clones, with around 87% found just once. Sequenced: peripheral blood. The receptors derive from a man older than 75 with active or convalescent COVID-19.

The chain has TRBV6-5 and TRBJ1-1; maybe TRBD1 (6 bases). V was trimmed by 8 bases and J by 0 bases, leaving 16 bases between them. Germline V gene data show CDR1 as MNHEY and CDR2 as SVGAGI. The CDR3 runs to 15 residues. The CDR3 here is CASFEGGAMNTEAFF. The CDR3 nucleotides are TGTGCCAGCTTCGAGGGGGGGGCTATGAACACTGAAGCTTTCTTT.

This clone has only one observation. CDR3 sequence (DNA): TGCGCCAGCAGCTTCGGGGGGGAAGAGACCCAGTACTTC. As protein: CASSFGGEETQYF. This chain connects TRBV5-1 to TRBJ2-5; 8 nucleotides align to TRBD2. CDR1 SGHRS and CDR2 YFSETQ come from the germline V gene. The CDR3 runs to 13 residues. V dropped 2 bases and J dropped 3; count of bases not matched to a gene: 0.

The J gene is TRBJ2-2, the V gene TRBV2, with D possibly matching TRBD2 (5 bases). The CDR3 has 15 amino acids. V lost 5 bases, J lost 2 bases, and 12 bases lay in between. Germline V gives CDR1 SNHLY, CDR2 FYNNEI. CDR3 region: CASSTTRLNTGELFF. The CDR3, as DNA: TGTGCCAGCAGTACAACTAGGTTAAACACCGGGGAGCTGTTTTTT.

The chain carries TRBV19 and TRBJ2-1; maybe TRBD1 (5 bases). Germline V gene lookup returns CDR1 LNHDA and CDR2 SQIVND (reference sequence). The CDR3 has 14 residues. Trimming removed 0 bases at V and 9 bases at J, with 12 bases between. The CDR3 spells CASSIDRAGPEQFF. CDR3 nucleotide sequence: TGTGCCAGTAGTATAGATCGGGCAGGGCCTGAGCAGTTCTTC. Supplemented by reference TRBV19 and TRBJ2-1, the full variable domain reads DGGITQSPKYLFRKEGQNVTLSCEQNLNHDAMYWYRQDPGQGLRLIYYSQIVNDFQKGDIAEGYSVSREKKESFPLTVTSAQKNPTAFYLCASSIDRAGPEQFFGPGTRLTVL.

This chain uses TRBV5-1 with TRBJ1-1, with 9 bases matching TRBD1. Looked up from germline, CDR1 is SGHRS and CDR2 is YFSETQ. J lost 5 bases, V lost 2 bases, and 7 bases had no gene match. The CDR3 contains 15 residues. The CDR3 sequence: CASSFGGTGRTEAFF. In nucleotides, the CDR3 is TGCGCCAGCAGCTTCGGTGGGACAGGGAGGACTGAAGCTTTCTTT.

The gene calls are TRBV19 and TRBJ1-6; 8 bases align to TRBD1. CDR3 length: 14 amino acids. Looked up from germline, CDR1 is LNHDA and CDR2 is SQIVND (reference sequence). With 5 bases clipped from V and 11 bases from J, the junction kept 8 bases outside the gene matches. DNA for the CDR3: TGTGCCAGTAGTCCAGGGGACAGGAGACCACCCCTCCACTTT. Translation gives CASSPGDRRPPLHF.

V usage is TRBV24-1 and J usage is TRBJ2-1, with 10 positions matching TRBD2. After removal of 1 base from V and 0 bases from J, the junction contained 2 bases not matched to a gene. Germline loops: CDR1 KGHDR, CDR2 SFDVKD. The length of the CDR3 is 17 residues. CDR3 region: CATSDFSSGSSYNEQFF. The DNA for the CDR3 is TGTGCCACCAGTGATTTCTCTAGCGGGAGCTCCTACAATGAGCAGTTCTTC.

The CDR3, as DNA: TGCGCCAGCAGCCTCCTCACCGGGGAGCTGTTTTTT. It is translated as CASSLLTGELFF. This chain joins TRBV5-1 and TRBJ2-2; D is unresolved. Trimming took 4 bases from V and 4 from J, leaving 5 bases between them. CDR3 length equals 12 residues. Germline loops: CDR1 SGHRS, CDR2 YFSETQ.

The chain joins TRBV11-2 to TRBJ2-2, with 10 bases that match TRBD1. Trimming removed 5 bases from V and 4 bases from J; junction bases left unmatched: 7. The length of the CDR3 is 16 residues. Looked up from germline, CDR1 is SGHAT and CDR2 is FQNNGV. Here the CDR3 DNA reads TGTGCCAGCAGCGGAGGCCGGACAGGGGGCACCGGGGAGCTGTTTTTT. Translating gives CASSGGRTGGTGELFF.